The next 14 T cell receptor beta chains were all read from a single sample in a study of brain T cells in children with intractable seizures. Time point specified: blood from clinic visit 5 months post-surgery; TSC patient then seizure free. Here immunoSEQ multiplex PCR was the method, and the copy in TCRdb shows in-frame clones only, minus some. Seen here are under 400,000 clones, about 93% observed once, and the top ten hold approximately 5%. Specimen: peripheral blood, collected roughly 5 months after surgery. The receptors shown here come from a boy younger than two with tuberous sclerosis and intractable seizures.

The V and J genes are TRBV6-2 or TRBV6-3 and TRBJ1-2; possible D gene TRBD1, 6 bases. Trimming left V 4 bases short and J 6 bases short, with 27 bases between. Germline loops: CDR1 MNHEY, CDR2 SVGEGT. The CDR3 is made up of 18 amino acids. This CDR3 reads CASSSGASSGVKVHGYTF. The CDR3 DNA reads TGTGCCAGCAGTTCTGGGGCCAGTTCAGGGGTTAAAGTGCATGGCTACACCTTC.

In DNA, the CDR3 is TGTGCCAGCAGTGATTGGAAGAACACCGGGGAGCTGTTTTTT. This translates into CASSDWKNTGELFF. The J gene is TRBJ2-2, the V gene TRBV6-4; D is ambiguous. Germline-derived CDR1 and CDR2 are MRHNA and SNTAGT. The CDR3 runs 14 residues. Trimming took 3 bases from V and 1 from J, leaving 6 bases between them.

J is TRBJ2-3 and V is TRBV7-8; D possibly corresponds to TRBD2 (6 bases). The germline V gene has CDR1 SGHVS and CDR2 FQNEAQ. The length of the CDR3 is 16 residues. Deletions cut 1 base from V and 4 bases from J, with 15 bases between. CDR3 residues: CASSLGGIVAADTQYF. The CDR3 DNA is TGTGCCAGCAGCTTAGGAGGCATAGTAGCGGCAGATACGCAGTATTTT.

A note on this clone: Within the sample, other DNA sequences also encode this same CDR3. The chain links TRBV9 to TRBJ2-7; 7 nucleotides agree with TRBD2. V gave up 0 bases and J gave up 2 bases; unmatched junction bases: 2. CDR3 length equals 14 residues. Looked up from germline, CDR1 is SGDLS and CDR2 is YYNGEE. This chain's CDR3 is CASSVGGGTYEQYF. In DNA, the CDR3 is TGTGCCAGCAGCGTAGGCGGGGGTACCTACGAGCAGTACTTC. Together with reference TRBV9 and TRBJ2-7, the CDR3 gives the full variable domain: DSGVTQTPKHLITATGQRVTLRCSPRSGDLSVYWYQQSLDQGLQFLIQYYNGEERAKGNILERFSAQQFPDLHSELNLSSLELGDSALYFCASSVGGGTYEQYFGPGTRLTVT.

The CDR3 is CASSAGPNPQAAQHF. The DNA for the CDR3 is TGCGCCAGCAGTGCTGGGCCAAATCCGCAGGCGGCCCAGCATTTT. The chain links TRBV5-1 to TRBJ1-5; no clear D gene. Germline V gene sequence: CDR1 SGHRS, CDR2 YFSETQ. This CDR3 region has 15 residues. The V and J ends lost 5 bases and 11 bases respectively, with 23 bases between them.

The chain has TRBV5-8 and TRBJ1-2; 8 nucleotides match TRBD1. Germline V gives CDR1 SGHTS, CDR2 YDEGEE. After removal of 4 bases from V and 4 bases from J, the junction contained 12 bases not matched to a gene. CDR3 length equals 16 residues. In DNA, the CDR3 is TGTGCCAGCAGCAAGCATCCAGGGGGCGCCAGCTATGGCTACACCTTC. Translated, it gives CASSKHPGGASYGYTF.

This rearrangement joins TRBV7-3 to TRBJ1-1; D might be TRBD1 (6 bases). The CDR3 extends over 15 amino acids. Per germline, CDR1 SGHTA and CDR2 FQGTGA. V shed 2 bases and J shed 2 bases, with 12 bases lying between them. CDR3 bases: TGTGCCAGCAGCTTATTCAGGACAGTTAACACTGAAGCTTTCTTT. The encoded protein is CASSLFRTVNTEAFF.

This clone was seen a handful of times. The CDR3 DNA is TGTGCCAGCAGTGGGAGGGGGCATAGCAATCAGCCCCAGCATTTT. This encodes CASSGRGHSNQPQHF. The genes are TRBV2 and TRBJ1-5, with 7 positions matching TRBD1. V gave up 4 bases and J gave up 0 bases; unmatched junction bases: 3. The CDR3 is made up of 15 amino acids. Germline CDR1 is SNHLY and CDR2 is FYNNEI.

This clone has a single count. This chain joins TRBV12-5 and TRBJ2-7; D is ambiguous. CDR3 length: 12 amino acids. The V gene's germline CDR1 is LGHNT and CDR2 FRNRAP. V was clipped by 0 bases and J by 4 bases, with 4 bases between them. The DNA for the CDR3 is TGTGCTAGTGGTTTGGTACAATACGAGCAGTACTTC. As protein: CASGLVQYEQYF.

The chain recombines TRBV3-1 (or the pseudogene TRBV3-2) with TRBJ1-6, with D perhaps TRBD1 (5 bases). The germline V gene encodes CDR1 LGHDT and CDR2 YNNKEL (reference sequence). The CDR3 is made up of 13 amino acids. Trimming took off 6 bases at V and 7 bases at J, with 10 bases between the two ends. This CDR3 is CASRPRGNSPLHF. The CDR3 nucleotides read TGTGCCAGCAGGCCCCGGGGGAATTCACCCCTCCACTTT.

The V gene is TRBV6-5, the J gene TRBJ1-1; perhaps TRBD1 as D (5 bases). Between the trimmed V and J ends, which lost 4 bases and 4 bases, there was a span of 16 bases. CDR3 length equals 15 residues. The germline V gene has CDR1 MNHEY and CDR2 SVGAGI. The CDR3 sequence: CASSSHGRGPTEAFF. The CDR3 DNA reads TGTGCCAGCAGTTCCCACGGGCGGGGACCCACTGAAGCTTTCTTT.

The V gene is TRBV14, the J gene TRBJ2-1; D uncertain. This CDR3 region has 15 residues. The V gene lost 2 bases and the J gene lost 2 bases, with 10 bases spanning the gap. Germline V gene lookup returns CDR1 SGHDN and CDR2 FVKESK. The CDR3 reads CASSQRAAAYNEQFF. DNA of the CDR3: TGTGCCAGCAGCCAAAGGGCAGCCGCCTACAATGAGCAGTTCTTC.

The rearrangement links TRBV3-1 (or the pseudogene TRBV3-2) to TRBJ2-3; 10 bases fit TRBD2. The CDR3 is 18 residues long. The V segment lost 0 bases and the J segment 0 bases; nucleotides outside the gene matches: 6. Germline lookup yields CDR1 LGHDT and CDR2 YNNKEL (reference sequence). CDR3 DNA sequence: TGTGCCAGCAGCCAAGATGTAGGACTAGCGGTTAGCACAGATACGCAGTATTTT. Its translation: CASSQDVGLAVSTDTQYF.

The genes are TRBV4-2 and TRBJ1-5, with D maybe TRBD1 (5 bases). Germline loops: CDR1 LGHNA, CDR2 YNFKEQ. Between the trimmed V and J ends, which lost 1 base and 7 bases, there was a span of 17 bases. CDR3 length equals 16 residues. CDR3 protein: CASSQVHQGIGQPQHF. DNA of the CDR3: TGTGCCAGCAGCCAAGTTCACCAGGGAATTGGCCAGCCCCAGCATTTT.